These 31 T cell receptor beta chains came from one sample sequenced in a study of blood T cell repertoires in COVID-19. Profiled with immunoSEQ multiplex PCR; TCRdb holds only in-frame clones, not every one. The sample yields around 64,000 clones, about nine tenths seen once. The specimen sequenced was peripheral blood. These receptors were obtained from a man aged 45-65 years with active COVID-19.

A single count supports this clone. The CDR3: CASSSGALAKNIQYF. As DNA, the CDR3 is TGTGCCAGCAGCTCAGGGGCCTTAGCCAAAAACATTCAGTACTTC. This sequence joins TRBV6-5 and TRBJ2-4; D might be TRBD1 (6 bases). V dropped 6 bases and J dropped 0 bases, with 12 bases sitting between them. This CDR3 has 15 residues. Germline V lookup: CDR1 MNHEY, CDR2 SVGAGI.

The genes are TRBV4-3 and TRBJ2-1; 10 positions agree with TRBD1. The germline V gene has CDR1 LGHNA and CDR2 YSLEER. The CDR3 is 15 residues long. With V trimmed by 1 base and J by 5 bases, 2 bases remained unmatched. The CDR3 nucleotides read TGCGCCAGCAGCCAAGGACAGGGGGCCGACAATGAGCAGTTCTTC. This encodes CASSQGQGADNEQFF.

This clone was recorded only once. This chain links TRBV5-1 with TRBJ2-3; perhaps TRBD1 as D (6 bases). The germline gives CDR1 SGHRS, CDR2 YFSETQ. The V end was cut by 4 bases, the J end by 2 bases, with 11 bases between. The CDR3 is made up of 14 amino acids. CDR3 coding DNA: TGCGCCAGCAGCCGCAGGGGACCCACAGATACGCAGTATTTT. Translated: CASSRRGPTDTQYF.

The V call is TRBV3-1 (or the pseudogene TRBV3-2), the J call TRBJ2-2; 7 bases fit TRBD1. In germline, CDR1 is LGHDT, CDR2 YNNKEL (reference sequence). This CDR3 comprises 15 residues. After removal of 6 bases from V and 2 bases from J, the junction contained 6 bases not matched to a gene. The CDR3 spells CASRPGTANTGELFF. The CDR3 DNA is TGTGCCAGCAGGCCCGGGACAGCCAACACCGGGGAGCTGTTTTTT.

The chain combines TRBV12-3 or TRBV12-4 with TRBJ2-7, with D maybe TRBD1 (5 bases). The CDR3 spans 12 residues. V was cut by 7 bases and J by 4 bases, with 11 bases left in between. For the CDR3, the DNA is TGTGCCAGCATCGGAGCAGGGTACGAGCAGTACTTC. This gives the protein CASIGAGYEQYF.

This chain connects TRBV28 to TRBJ2-7; D is undetermined. V lost 4 bases and J 2 bases, leaving 15 bases between the germline ends. Germline assignment: CDR1 MDHEN and CDR2 SYDVKM. This CDR3 region has 15 residues. Here the CDR3 reads CASSSLRRITYEQYF. The CDR3 bases are TGTGCCAGCAGTTCATTGAGGCGAATCACCTACGAGCAGTACTTC.

The chain recombines TRBV11-2 with TRBJ1-4; the match to TRBD1 covers 8 bases. CDR1 and CDR2 (germline): SGHAT, FQNNGV. The CDR3 has 14 amino acids. Trimming removed 11 bases from V and 4 bases from J; junction bases left unmatched: 9. The CDR3 loop reads CASCQGALNEKLFF. In DNA, the CDR3 is TGTGCCTCTTGCCAGGGGGCCCTTAATGAAAAACTGTTTTTT.

The chain has TRBV5-6 and TRBJ1-1, with TRBD1 matching 10 bases. Germline CDR1 and CDR2: SGHDT and YYEEEE. This CDR3 has 14 amino acids. Unmatched junction bases numbered 3, after V lost 3 bases and J lost 4 bases. CDR3 sequence reads: CASSSRDRGTEAFF. CDR3 bases: TGTGCCAGCAGCTCCCGGGACAGGGGCACTGAAGCTTTCTTT.

The rearrangement links TRBV27 to TRBJ2-6; 7 positions agree with TRBD1. Trimming cost V 3 bases and J 2 bases; bases outside gene matches: 7. CDR3 length: 17 amino acids. Germline CDR1 reads MNHEY; CDR2 reads SMNVEV (reference sequence). The CDR3 is CASSFIGGEAGANVLTF. The CDR3 DNA sequence: TGTGCCAGCAGTTTTATAGGGGGCGAAGCTGGGGCCAACGTCCTGACTTTC.

The rearrangement joins TRBV7-3 to TRBJ2-4; TRBD1 agrees at 9 bases. The CDR3 consists of 16 residues. Germline assignment: CDR1 SGHTA and CDR2 FQGTGA. With V trimmed by 6 bases and J by 0 bases, 6 bases remained unmatched. CDR3 sequence (DNA): TGTGCCAGCAGGTTGGGACAGGGACTAGCCAAAAACATTCAGTACTTC. This encodes CASRLGQGLAKNIQYF.

The chain couples TRBV2 to TRBJ2-1; TRBD1 matches 8 bases. The CDR3 runs 16 residues. Germline loops: CDR1 SNHLY, CDR2 FYNNEI. Trimming took 4 bases from V and 3 from J; bases not matched to a gene: 8. The CDR3 nucleotides read TGTGCCAGCAGTGTTACTCTTGGACAGGGCTACAATGAGCAGTTCTTC. This codes for CASSVTLGQGYNEQFF.

The V and J genes are TRBV5-4 and TRBJ1-3; TRBD1 aligns across 7 bases. CDR3 size: 16 residues. CDR1 and CDR2 from the germline V gene are SGHNT and YYREEE (reference sequence). V shed 4 bases, J shed 2 bases, and the junction held 9 bases outside the gene matches. CDR3 nucleotides: TGTGCCAGCAGCCGGGCGACAGGGTCCACTGGAAACACCATATATTTT. Protein product: CASSRATGSTGNTIYF.

Concerning this clone itself: One end of the junction does not line up with germline, which may come from a read error. The chain carries TRBV11-3 and TRBJ1-1; 7 nucleotides agree with TRBD1. This CDR3 comprises 14 residues. Germline V CDR1 and CDR2: SGHNT, YENEEA. CDR3 residues: CASSLDRVGTEAFF. The CDR3, as DNA: TGTGCCAGCAGCCTAGACAGGGTTGGGACTGAAGCTTTCTTT.

The chain employs TRBV5-1 and TRBJ2-5; TRBD2 matches 12 bases. The CDR3 covers 16 residues. J lost 2 bases, V lost 3 bases, and 5 bases had no gene match. The germline V gene encodes CDR1 SGHRS and CDR2 YFSETQ. The CDR3: CASSYLAGGPQETQYF. CDR3 bases: TGCGCCAGCAGCTATCTAGCGGGAGGGCCTCAAGAGACCCAGTACTTC.

This clone appeared a single time. The chain has TRBV30 and TRBJ2-1, with 13 nucleotides matching TRBD2. V dropped 0 bases and J dropped 9; count of bases not matched to a gene: 5. This CDR3 is 15 amino acids long. Germline V gene sequence: CDR1 GTSNPN, CDR2 SVGIG (reference sequence). The CDR3 reads CAWSVGLAGVGEQFF. CDR3 sequence (DNA): TGTGCCTGGAGTGTAGGACTAGCGGGAGTTGGTGAGCAGTTCTTC. The variable domain in full, completed from reference TRBV30 and TRBJ2-1, reads SQTIHQWPATLVQPVGSPLSLECTVEGTSNPNLYWYRQAAGRGLQLLFYSVGIGQISSEVPQNLSASRPQDRQFILSSKKLLLSDSGFYLCAWSVGLAGVGEQFFGPGTRLTVL.

The chain is built from TRBV24-1 and TRBJ1-1; 10 bases are shared with TRBD1. The ends lost 5 bases at V and 4 bases at J; junction bases unmatched: 6. The CDR3 contains 15 residues. Germline CDR1 KGHDR, CDR2 SFDVKD. CDR3 DNA sequence: TGTGCCACCAGTGCCCGGGACAGGGGACCCACTGAAGCTTTCTTT. Its translation: CATSARDRGPTEAFF.

The chain employs TRBV3-1 (or the pseudogene TRBV3-2) and TRBJ2-1; TRBD2 matches at 10 bases. The CDR3 is made up of 15 amino acids. V lost 4 bases to trimming and J lost 2 bases; unmatched junction nucleotides: 2. Germline-derived CDR1 and CDR2 are LGHDT and YNNKEL (reference sequence). The CDR3 nucleotides read TGTGCCAGCAGCCCTAGCGGGAGAACCTACAATGAGCAGTTCTTC. It yields the protein CASSPSGRTYNEQFF.

This clone was seen a few times. The chain has TRBV30 and TRBJ2-7; 10 bases match TRBD1. The germline CDR1 and CDR2 sequences are GTSNPN and SVGIG (reference sequence). With V trimmed by 0 bases and J by 0 bases, 8 bases remained unmatched. The CDR3 extends over 17 amino acids. The CDR3 region is CAWSVLRGTGDSYEQYF. The CDR3, as DNA: TGTGCCTGGAGTGTACTACGCGGGACAGGGGACTCCTACGAGCAGTACTTC. Together with reference TRBV30 and TRBJ2-7, the CDR3 gives the full variable domain: SQTIHQWPATLVQPVGSPLSLECTVEGTSNPNLYWYRQAAGRGLQLLFYSVGIGQISSEVPQNLSASRPQDRQFILSSKKLLLSDSGFYLCAWSVLRGTGDSYEQYFGPGTRLTVT.

The chain recombines TRBV9 with TRBJ2-1, with D perhaps matching TRBD2 (5 bases). The V gene's germline CDR1 is SGDLS and CDR2 YYNGEE. The CDR3 loop spans 15 amino acids. Trimming pared 0 bases from V and 7 bases from J, leaving 14 bases between. DNA for the CDR3: TGTGCCAGCAGCGTAGTGGGTAGCGTGGGAAATGAGCAGTTCTTC. It translates to CASSVVGSVGNEQFF.

Comment on this clone: A junction boundary mismatches the germline segment, possibly from a read error. The rearrangement joins TRBV28 to TRBJ2-1; 7 bases match TRBD1. CDR3 length equals 12 residues. CDR1 is MDHEN, CDR2 SYDVKM, per germline. As DNA, the CDR3 is TGTGCCAGCAGTGCCGGGCAGCGGACAGGACTCTTC. This gives the protein CASSAGQRTGLF.

This clone came up once. In DNA form, the CDR3 reads TGTGCCAGCAGCTTAGCGCGTCCGAGCGGAGTTTCGGAGCAGTTCTTC. Protein: CASSLARPSGVSEQFF. This sequence joins TRBV7-2 and TRBJ2-1; maybe TRBD2 (5 bases). Trimming removed 0 bases at V and 10 bases at J, with 19 bases between. Germline assignment: CDR1 SGHTA and CDR2 FQGNSA. CDR3 length: 16 amino acids.

The chain employs TRBV7-2 and TRBJ2-1; 7 positions agree with TRBD2. Per the germline V gene, CDR1 is SGHTA and CDR2 is FQGNSA. This CDR3 region has 16 residues. V was pared by 4 bases and J by 2 bases, with 8 bases of the junction left unmatched. CDR3 DNA sequence: TGTGCCAGCAGCTCTCCAGCGGGGAGGGCCTACAATGAGCAGTTCTTC. Amino acid sequence: CASSSPAGRAYNEQFF.

The chain joins TRBV29-1 to TRBJ2-3; 8 positions match TRBD2. With 4 bases clipped from V and 2 bases from J, the junction kept 5 bases outside the gene matches. Germline V lookup: CDR1 SQVTM, CDR2 ANQGSEA. The CDR3 sequence is 14 residues long. CDR3 in DNA: TGCAGCGTTGGTAGCGGGGTTACCACAGATACGCAGTATTTT. Protein sequence: CSVGSGVTTDTQYF.

V is TRBV5-1 and J is TRBJ2-2, with 8 positions matching TRBD2. This CDR3 is 15 amino acids long. The germline V gene encodes CDR1 SGHRS and CDR2 YFSETQ. After removal of 2 bases from V and 5 bases from J, the junction contained 5 bases not matched to a gene. The CDR3 DNA reads TGCGCCAGCAGCTTTTCGGGAGGGAGAACCGGGGAGCTGTTTTTT. Translating it yields CASSFSGGRTGELFF. Together with reference TRBV5-1 and TRBJ2-2, the CDR3 gives the full variable domain: KAGVTQTPRYLIKTRGQQVTLSCSPISGHRSVSWYQQTPGQGLQFLFEYFSETQRNKGNFPGRFSGRQFSNSRSEMNVSTLELGDSALYLCASSFSGGRTGELFFGEGSRLTVL.

This chain connects TRBV4-1 to TRBJ2-7, with no clear D. Trimming removed 4 bases from V and 0 bases from J, with 10 bases in between. CDR1 and CDR2 from the germline V gene are MGHRA and YSYEKL. This CDR3 is 14 amino acids long. In nucleotides, the CDR3 is TGCGCCAGCAGCCCTGGCGGTACCTCCTACGAGCAGTACTTC. Residues: CASSPGGTSYEQYF.

The chain joins TRBV6-1 to TRBJ1-5; no reliable D call. Germline V gene data show CDR1 as MNHNS and CDR2 as SASEGT. V lost 3 bases, J lost 6 bases, and 6 bases lay in between. The CDR3 consists of 12 residues. CDR3 loop: CASSDIVQPQHF. The CDR3 nucleotides are TGTGCCAGCAGTGATATAGTTCAGCCCCAGCATTTT.

This chain links TRBV7-2 with TRBJ2-2; D gene uncertain. Looked up from germline, CDR1 is SGHTA and CDR2 is FQGNSA. The CDR3 length is 14 residues. The V and J ends lost 1 base and 1 base respectively, with 4 bases between them. The CDR3 nucleotides read TGTGCCAGCAGCTTAGGGCAGAACACCGGGGAGCTGTTTTTT. It encodes CASSLGQNTGELFF.

V is TRBV7-9 and J is TRBJ2-2; 10 bases map to TRBD1. This CDR3 has 16 amino acids. The germline V gene encodes CDR1 SEHNR and CDR2 FQNEAQ (reference sequence). V was clipped by 2 bases and J by 6 bases; unmatched bases: 6. DNA for the CDR3: TGTGCCAGCAGCTTATCGGGACAGGGGTTCGCCGGGGAGCTGTTTTTT. Translation gives CASSLSGQGFAGELFF.

The chain combines TRBV24-1 with TRBJ1-2, with TRBD1 identical over 9 bases. The length of the CDR3 is 18 residues. CDR1 and CDR2 from the germline V gene are KGHDR and SFDVKD. With 2 bases clipped from V and 0 bases from J, the junction kept 9 bases outside the gene matches. CDR3 loop: CATSDSSRDRDSNYGYTF. In nucleotides, the CDR3 is TGTGCCACCAGTGATTCGTCCCGGGACAGGGACTCTAACTATGGCTACACCTTC.

On this clone itself: Other nucleotide sequences in the sample specify the same CDR3. The chain uses TRBV19 and TRBJ2-7; 8 nucleotides match TRBD1. This CDR3 contains 14 residues. Germline values: CDR1 LNHDA, CDR2 SQIVND (reference sequence). V shed 5 bases and J 2 bases; nucleotides not matched to a gene: 5. The CDR3 region has the DNA TGTGCCAGTAGTCCAGGACAGGGCCCCTACGAGCAGTACTTC. Translation: CASSPGQGPYEQYF.

The chain carries TRBV29-1 and TRBJ2-7, with D perhaps TRBD1 (5 bases). The CDR3 covers 13 residues. The V end was cut by 1 base, the J end by 6 bases, with 13 bases between. Germline CDR1 and CDR2: SQVTM and ANQGSEA. In nucleotides, the CDR3 is TGCAGCGTTGAAGCAGACAAGGGGTCCGAGCAGTACTTC. It translates to CSVEADKGSEQYF.